The 17 T cell receptor beta chains below come from one sample, sequenced in a study of CD8+CD57+ T cells in acquired aplastic anemia (dated by TCRdb to between 2018 and 2020). This sample was sequenced with an Illumina HiSeq 2000. TCR beta VDJ combination and CDR3 sequence profiling used genomic DNA as the template. The raw public reads went through TCRdb reprocessing: fastp at Q25, MiXCR clone calling, in-frame beta chains kept. When rows share a CDR3 protein, they turn into one entry using the most common DNA and genes. In this sample the table shows approximately 190,000 distinct CDR3 sequences, roughly half of which occur a single time. The ten largest clonotypes hold 8% to 10% of the sample. Patients chosen for sequencing had shown expansion of CD8+CD57+ cells by flow cytometry. Material: sorted CD4+, CD8+, or CD8+CD57+ T cells (not recorded which) from PBMCs. The receptors were sampled from a human donor with aplastic anemia.

The rearrangement joins TRBV5-1 to TRBJ2-7, with 10 positions matching TRBD2. The J segment lost 4 bases and the V segment lost 0 bases, leaving 7 bases of the junction unmatched. Germline values: CDR1 SGHRS, CDR2 YFSETQ. The CDR3 sequence is 16 residues long. For the CDR3, the DNA is TGCGCCAGCAGCTTGGTGGCTAGCGGGGGCTCGTACGAGCAGTACTTC. It specifies CASSLVASGGSYEQYF.

This clonotype was seen ten or more times. V usage is TRBV5-6 and J usage is TRBJ1-2; maybe TRBD1 (5 bases). The CDR3 covers 14 residues. V gave up 5 bases and J gave up 4 bases, with 15 bases separating them. The germline gives CDR1 SGHDT, CDR2 YYEEEE. The CDR3 region has the DNA TGTGCCAGCAGTTGGGGGGGGTTAGTCTATGGCTACACCTTC. It translates to CASSWGGLVYGYTF.

CDR3 sequence (DNA): TGCGCCAGCAGCGTTGACAGGGGCCGCTATGGCTACACCTTC. It codes for CASSVDRGRYGYTF. The chain carries TRBV5-1 and TRBJ1-2, with TRBD1 identical over 8 bases. V trimming: 4 bases; J trimming: 4 bases; junction bases outside the gene matches: 6. The CDR3 runs to 14 residues. Germline CDR1 reads SGHRS; CDR2 reads YFSETQ.

This rearrangement joins TRBV2 to TRBJ1-3; 7 bases fit TRBD1. Germline CDR1 SNHLY, CDR2 FYNNEI. With 6 bases clipped from V and 4 bases from J, the junction kept 6 bases outside the gene matches. The CDR3 loop spans 14 amino acids. For the CDR3, the DNA is TGTGCCAGCAGGATGACAGGGCCCGGAAACACCATATATTTT. As protein: CASRMTGPGNTIYF. The complete variable domain, with remaining parts taken from reference TRBV2 and TRBJ1-3, reads EPEVTQTPSHQVTQMGQEVILRCVPISNHLYFYWYRQILGQKVEFLVSFYNNEISEKSEIFDDQFSVERPDGSNFTLKIRSTKLEDSAMYFCASRMTGPGNTIYFGEGSWLTVV.

This clonotype was counted many times. The chain combines TRBV24-1 with TRBJ2-1, with D perhaps being TRBD1 or TRBD2 (5 bases each). The germline CDR1 and CDR2 sequences are KGHDR and SFDVKD. This CDR3 is built from 16 residues. Trimming took off 5 bases at V and 3 bases at J, with 16 bases between the two ends. The CDR3 nucleotides are TGTGCCACCAGTGTGAGGGGCAGGGCGAGCTACAATGAGCAGTTCTTC. Translated: CATSVRGRASYNEQFF.

V gene TRBV19 combines with J gene TRBJ1-5, with D maybe TRBD1 (5 bases). This CDR3 is 14 amino acids long. In germline, CDR1 is LNHDA, CDR2 SQIVND (reference sequence). Trimming cost V 7 bases and J 1 base, with 11 bases left between them. The CDR3 region has the DNA TGTGCCAGTATGGGTCCAGGGAGCAATCAGCCCCAGCATTTT. Translation: CASMGPGSNQPQHF.

This clonotype has a count of ten or more. The chain uses TRBV12-3 or TRBV12-4 and TRBJ2-1, with D unclear. CDR3 size: 15 residues. The V end lost 1 base, the J end lost 2 bases, and 9 bases lay between the germline ends. The CDR3: CASSLVGLTYNEQFF. CDR3 nucleotide sequence: TGTGCCAGCAGTTTAGTAGGGCTTACCTACAATGAGCAGTTCTTC.

In this sample, this clonotype turned up many times. This chain joins TRBV6-5 and TRBJ2-7, with TRBD2 identical over 7 bases. Looked up from germline, CDR1 is MNHEY and CDR2 is SVGAGI. This CDR3 has 16 residues. Unmatched junction bases numbered 5, after V lost 0 bases and J lost 0 bases. For the CDR3, the DNA is TGTGCCAGCAGTTACTCCCCGCGGGAGCCCTCCTACGAGCAGTACTTC. Encoded protein: CASSYSPREPSYEQYF.

This clonotype was seen repeatedly, ten times or more. This chain joins TRBV6-5 and TRBJ2-7, with D perhaps matching TRBD1 or TRBD2 (5 bases each). This CDR3 contains 13 residues. The ends were cut back, 0 bases at V and 7 bases at J, with 10 bases in the middle. Germline V gene sequence: CDR1 MNHEY, CDR2 SVGAGI. DNA for the CDR3: TGTGCCAGCAGTTACTCTGAGGGGCTTGAGCAGTACTTC. Translation gives CASSYSEGLEQYF.

This clonotype was counted ten times or more. The V call is TRBV6-5, the J call TRBJ1-1; D ambiguous. The germline V and J ends were trimmed by 2 bases and 1 base, with 8 bases remaining between them. The CDR3 runs 14 residues. CDR1 is MNHEY and CDR2 is SVGAGI in the germline V gene. In DNA, the CDR3 is TGTGCCAGCAGTTACCTGGGAAAGAACACTGAAGCTTTCTTT. It is translated as CASSYLGKNTEAFF.

This clonotype was detected ten times or more. This chain uses TRBV6-1 with TRBJ2-7; 7 bases are shared with TRBD2. From germline, CDR1 is MNHNS and CDR2 SASEGT. V shed 7 bases and J 6 bases; nucleotides not matched to a gene: 9. CDR3 size: 13 residues. CDR3 DNA sequence: TGTGCCAGCAAAAGTGGGGGGGAGGTCGAGCAGTACTTC. This gives the protein CASKSGGEVEQYF.

This chain connects TRBV19 to TRBJ2-7; 7 bases line up with TRBD1. The CDR3 sequence is 13 residues long. Losses at the gene ends were 10 bases for V and 5 bases for J; bases not matched to a gene: 11. Germline V gene sequence: CDR1 LNHDA, CDR2 SQIVND (reference sequence). The CDR3 sequence: CATADRVFDEQYF. In nucleotides, the CDR3 is TGTGCCACTGCCGACAGGGTTTTCGACGAGCAGTACTTC.

This clonotype was seen ten or more times. The chain uses TRBV6-1 and TRBJ1-3; no firm D call. V was pared by 4 bases and J by 3 bases, with 7 bases between. Germline assignment: CDR1 MNHNS and CDR2 SASEGT. The CDR3 loop spans 13 amino acids. CDR3 DNA sequence: TGTGCCAGCAGTGCTATCCTTGGAAACACCATATATTTT. Residues: CASSAILGNTIYF.

Points on this clonotype: An end of the junction differs from the germline gene, which may be a read error. The genes are TRBV15 and TRBJ2-7; D is unresolved. The CDR3 has 15 residues. In germline, CDR1 is LNHNV, CDR2 YYDKDF (reference sequence). The CDR3 DNA sequence: TGTGCCACCAGCAGAGATTGGGGTACGTCCTACGAGCGGTACTTC. Amino acids: CATSRDWGTSYERYF.

CDR3 nucleotide sequence: TGCGCCAGCAGTGAAGGACTAGGGTCCTACGAGCAGTACTTC. Its translation: CASSEGLGSYEQYF. The chain has TRBV10-2 and TRBJ2-7; 7 bases agree with TRBD2. The CDR3 is 14 amino acids. CDR1 is WSHSY, CDR2 SAAADI, per germline. Trimming took 3 bases from V and 1 from J; bases not matched to a gene: 3.

The V gene is TRBV15, the J gene TRBJ2-1; TRBD2 aligns across 9 bases. The CDR3 length is 15 residues. The V gene end was trimmed by 0 bases and the J gene end by 7 bases; junction bases not matched to a gene: 4. The V gene's germline CDR1 is LNHNV and CDR2 YYDKDF (reference sequence). The CDR3 here is CATSRELAGSNEQFF. The CDR3 DNA follows: TGTGCCACCAGCAGAGAGCTAGCGGGAAGTAATGAGCAGTTCTTC.

On this clonotype itself: The junction differs from germline at one of its ends, possibly a read error. The gene calls are TRBV25-1 and TRBJ2-7, with a possible D match to TRBD1 (6 bases). Germline V gene data show CDR1 as MGHDK and CDR2 as SYGVNS. The CDR3 runs to 14 residues. The CDR3 DNA sequence: TGTGCCAGCAGTGGTGGGCAGGGGTCCTCCGAGCAGTACTTC. Translating it yields CASSGGQGSSEQYF.